This T cell receptor beta chain was profiled in a study of T-cell memory formation after mild COVID-19 (dated by TCRdb to the early 2020s). A note on the overall study: TCR sequence clusters from the two donors were largely donor specific. In two donors, T-cell clones that expanded and contracted after mild COVID-19 were followed by sequencing TCRalpha and TCRbeta repertoires longitudinally. The cohort comprised two young, previously healthy adult volunteers, one female and one male. Results the study describes overall, beyond this receptor: Contracting CD4+ clones were found mainly in CM and EM memory subsets, while CD8+ clones were enriched in EMRA. Clones contracting from day 15 to 85 had balanced CD4/CD8 phenotypes, while a second wave expanding from day 15 to 37 was biased towards CD4+. Some responding clones were detected in pre-infection memory, which suggested that pre-existing cross-reactive memory T cells had joined the SARS-CoV-2 response. The study included only a couple of mild cases, and larger cohorts that include severe cases with pre-infection samples were judged to be necessary. The second-wave clones that peaked on day 37 were not confirmed to be SARS-CoV-2 specific.

The instrument was an Illumina NovaSeq 6000. Using 5'RACE with constant-segment primers, TCRalpha and TCRbeta cDNA libraries were constructed, with sample barcodes and unique molecular identifiers added in the process. RNA was extracted from every sample with Trizol reagent. The libraries were amplified in two PCR steps, and the second step added a second sample barcode and Illumina TruSeq adapters. The libraries were sequenced on an Illumina NovaSeq using 2 x 150 bp paired-end reads. The study's processing was this. Reads were demultiplexed and collapsed into UMI-guided consensus sequences with migec v1.2.7. Using mixcr v2.1.11, the UMI consensuses were aligned to TRA and TRB V and J templates and assembled into clonotypes. Expanded or contracted clonotypes were those called significant by both edgeR and NoisET, with noise models trained on biological replicates. For edgeR calls, the cutoffs were a false discovery rate-adjusted p below 0.01 and a log2 fold-change threshold of 1. As an exploratory analysis of dynamics, max-normalized trajectories of the 1000 most abundant clonotypes were examined with PCA combined with hierarchical clustering. The CD4 or CD8 phenotype of responding clones was assigned using the separately sequenced CD4+ and CD8+ repertoires. The public sequencing data were trimmed at Q25 with fastp and processed into clonotypes with MiXCR by TCRdb, which kept only in-frame beta chains. A single entry per CDR3 protein holds the most common genes and DNA from its merged rows. The V and J calls, along with clone size, are taken from TCRdb and not from the paper's own processing. This sample holds about 430,000 distinct CDR3 sequences; 20% to 25% were observed only once. The top ten clones comprise 7.5% to 10% of the sample.

Points on this clonotype: Its antigen target is currently unknown. Base qualities are missing; no much larger clone stands one base away.

Ficoll-Paque density gradient centrifugation was used to isolate PBMCs. The specimen sequenced was PBMCs or a T cell subset sorted from them (not recorded which). The source is an adult woman who had mild COVID-19 (a few samples of this study predate the infection). The sample titles of this study are shuffled in the database, so cell type and time point are left out; the donor was told from shared clones.

The CDR3 is CASSFSGRMGQTYNEQFF. The DNA sequence is given as TGTGCCAGCAGCTTTTCCGGGCGTATGGGACAGACCTACAATGAGCAGTTCTTC. The rearranged segments are TRBV7-9 and TRBJ2-1; TRBD1 fits 7 bases in the junction. Based on the germline V gene (reference sequence), the CDR1 and CDR2 sequences are SEHNR and FQNEAQ. After removal of 3 bases from V and 2 bases from J, the junction retains 13 bases not matched to a gene. The CDR3, cysteine through phenylalanine, is 18 amino acids long. CDR3 DNA only is kept here, 54 bases in frame from base 1.